The next 5 T cell receptor beta chains were all read from a single sample in a study of blood T cells in healthy people across ages. Together with a sample-barcoded 5' primer, a J-beta primer mix was included in a second PCR lasting about 6 to 12 cycles. One entry per CDR3 protein results from TCRdb running MiXCR on the 5' RACE reads. The table has some 900,000 distinct CDR3 sequences, around 49% seen once. Sequencing was performed on blood. Receptor source: a man aged 25-45 years in good health.

This clonotype was seen a few times. This chain links TRBV20-1 with TRBJ2-1; 13 bases are shared with TRBD2. The CDR3 runs to 12 residues. Germline CDR1 DFQATT, CDR2 SNEGSKA (reference sequence). The CDR3 region has the DNA TGCAGACTAGCGGGGGGGGACAATGAGCAGTTCTTC. Translating gives CRLAGGDNEQFF.

The table lists this clonotype with a few counts. The V gene is TRBV10-3, the J gene TRBJ2-7; weak D call: TRBD1 (5 bases). V shed 2 bases and J shed 5 bases, with 10 bases lying between them. CDR1 is ENHRY, CDR2 SYGVKD, per germline. This CDR3 is built from 13 residues. Written as DNA, the CDR3 is TGTGCCATCAGTGAGGAAGGGGTTGACGAGCAGTACTTC. As protein: CAISEEGVDEQYF.

The chain uses TRBV29-1 and TRBJ2-5, with 11 bases identical to TRBD1. The germline V gene encodes CDR1 SQVTM and CDR2 ANQGSEA. The CDR3 consists of 17 residues. Trimming removed 1 base from V and 4 bases from J; junction bases left unmatched: 11. CDR3 nucleotide sequence: TGCAGCGTTGAAGGGAAACGGGACAGGGGGGAAGGAGAGACCCAGTACTTC. This translates into CSVEGKRDRGEGETQYF.

The J gene is TRBJ2-7, the V gene TRBV4-3, with TRBD1 matching 8 bases. The CDR3 consists of 16 residues. Trimming cost V 0 bases and J 4 bases; bases outside gene matches: 8. Germline values: CDR1 LGHNA, CDR2 YSLEER. The CDR3 here is CASSQDFGGQGYEQYF. In DNA, the CDR3 is TGCGCCAGCAGCCAAGATTTCGGCGGACAGGGTTACGAGCAGTACTTC.

The chain employs TRBV28 and TRBJ1-2; tentative D call: TRBD1 (5 bases). The CDR3 is 16 amino acids. The V gene lost 7 bases and the J gene lost 0 bases, with 18 bases spanning the gap. The germline V gene has CDR1 MDHEN and CDR2 SYDVKM. CDR3 amino acids: CASTPGAANANYGYTF. The DNA of the CDR3 is TGTGCCAGCACCCCTGGGGCAGCGAACGCTAACTATGGCTACACCTTC.